This T cell receptor (beta chain) was observed in a study of early T cells in non-severe SARS-CoV-2 infection. Study-level information: Chains stayed unpaired after sequencing of bulk RNA from unsorted whole blood.

With respect to this clonotype: Its antigen is as yet unknown.

Attachment of unique molecular identifiers was made to individual cDNA molecules. TCRdb processed the 5' RACE reads anew with MiXCR; each CDR3 protein has one entry. The table records under 100,000 distinct CDR3 sequences, about 10% of them present only once. Overall study findings and caveats: Clonotype matching in VDJdb favored anti-spike CD8 responses and did not capture private and CD4 specificities.

The material sequenced was whole blood. This receptor was taken from an adult who was a healthcare worker with PCR-confirmed SARS-CoV-2 infection or an uninfected control (not recorded which).

As DNA, the CDR3 is TGTGCCAGCAGCGTTGAGAATAGCGGGTACGAGCAGTACTTC. This translates into CASSVENSGYEQYF. This chain links TRBV9 with TRBJ2-7; TRBD2 matches 7 bases. This CDR3 contains 14 residues. V was clipped by 2 bases and J by 4 bases; unmatched bases: 6. Looked up from germline, CDR1 is SGDLS and CDR2 is YYNGEE. The variable domain in full, with the rest retrieved from reference TRBV9 and TRBJ2-7, is DSGVTQTPKHLITATGQRVTLRCSPRSGDLSVYWYQQSLDQGLQFLIQYYNGEERAKGNILERFSAQQFPDLHSELNLSSLELGDSALYFCASSVENSGYEQYFGPGTRLTVT.